This T cell receptor beta chain was captured by sequencing in a study of OX40 agonist ivuxolimab in advanced cancers. Whole-study findings and limits: There were also nonresponders showing low normalized T-cell clonal expansion.

Concerning this clone: Its antigen is undetermined.

This table comes from immunoSEQ multiplex PCR, and its TCRdb copy is limited to in-frame clones, with some not included. In the table there are some 140,000 clones, about 93% of which are singletons. CDR1 and CDR2 from the germline V gene are MDHEN and SYDVKM. The V and J ends lost 6 bases and 2 bases respectively, with 4 bases between them. The CDR3 totals 11 residues. The receptor was derived from an adult with an advanced solid tumor such as melanoma, head and neck, liver or kidney cancer. This sequence joins TRBV28 and TRBJ1-2; no reliable D call. The source was CD4+ or CD8+ T cells sorted from blood, collected in a trial of the OX40 agonist ivuxolimab. CDR3 DNA sequence: TGTGCCAGCAGCTCCAACTATGGCTACACCTTC. Protein product: CASSSNYGYTF.